This TCR beta chain was identified during a study of blood T cell repertoires in COVID-19. About the research overall: The United States, Italy and Spain were the sources of the acute and convalescent COVID-19 samples. T cells, B-cell-depleted T cells, or PBMCs provided the cDNA or gDNA that served as material.

Using immunoSEQ multiplex PCR, the repertoire was profiled, and TCRdb retains in-frame clones only, with some absent. This sample carries about 200,000 clones, approximately 80% of them seen once, and the ten largest clones take around 30%. Trimming left V 9 bases short and J 2 bases short, with 14 bases between. The CDR3 covers 14 residues. CDR1 KGHDR and CDR2 SFDVKD come from the germline V gene. The receptor was derived from a man in his forties with acute or convalescent COVID-19. The rearrangement links TRBV24-1 to TRBJ2-3; D is possibly TRBD2 (5 bases). The sequenced sample consisted of peripheral blood. CDR3 sequence reads: CATEGNTFTDTQYF. The CDR3 nucleotides are TGTGCCACCGAGGGAAACACGTTCACAGATACGCAGTATTTT.